The T cell receptor (beta chain) described here comes from a study of T cell changes during pregnancy in multiple sclerosis. Produced via immunoSEQ multiplex PCR; TCRdb's table is partial and in-frame only. This sample carries tens of thousands of clones, 85% to 95% of them seen once, and the ten largest clones take about 2.5%. The CDR3 extends over 14 amino acids. CDR1 MNHNS and CDR2 SASEGT come from the germline V gene. Trimming cost V 4 bases and J 4 bases, with 13 bases left between them. This TCR was sampled from a female donor in good health, enrolled as a control in a pregnancy study. The gene calls are TRBV6-1 and TRBJ1-2, with unresolved D. This material consisted of peripheral blood, taken in the third trimester of pregnancy. The CDR3, as DNA: TGTGCCAGCAGTGTGGACTACTGGGGCTATGGCTACACCTTC. As protein: CASSVDYWGYGYTF.